Each of the 9 T cell receptor beta chains below was sequenced from the same sample in a study of cytomegalovirus exposure and HLA in healthy donors. The primer mix had 60 Vbeta and 13 Jbeta primers. The protocol was immunoSEQ multiplex PCR, while the TCRdb copy is restricted to in-frame clones and leaves out a portion. The sample shows 150,000 to 200,000 clones, around three quarters of them seen only once. Sequences were obtained from PBMCs. Every receptor here comes from a woman in her 30s in good health and CMV-seronegative.

The gene calls are TRBV5-6 and TRBJ1-1; D not certain. With 1 base removed from V and 6 bases from J, the gap between germline ends came to 7 bases. The CDR3 covers 12 residues. Germline lookup yields CDR1 SGHDT and CDR2 YYEEEE. The CDR3 region has the DNA TGTGCCAGCAGCTTGAATTTCGCTGAAGCTTTCTTT. This codes for CASSLNFAEAFF.

The V call is TRBV11-2, the J call TRBJ2-7; the D is unclear. The CDR3 has 11 amino acids. Germline CDR1 and CDR2: SGHAT and FQNNGV. V was cut by 5 bases and J by 4 bases, with 6 bases left in between. The CDR3 DNA is TGTGCCAGCAGCGATAGTTACGAGCAGTACTTC. Protein product: CASSDSYEQYF.

This rearrangement joins TRBV6-5 to TRBJ2-1; tentative D call: TRBD1 (5 bases). Germline CDR1 and CDR2: MNHEY and SVGAGI. This CDR3 is 15 amino acids long. Trimming took 5 bases from V and 4 from J, leaving 15 bases between them. The chain's CDR3 is CASSHDSRDYNEQFF. CDR3 coding DNA: TGTGCCAGCAGTCATGACAGCCGAGATTACAATGAGCAGTTCTTC.

This chain links TRBV9 with TRBJ2-1, with D maybe TRBD2 (5 bases). The CDR3 is 16 residues long. Germline CDR1 is SGDLS and CDR2 is YYNGEE. V lost 4 bases and J 2 bases, leaving 16 bases between the germline ends. The CDR3 region is CASSPERGAAYNEQFF. The CDR3 DNA follows: TGTGCCAGCAGCCCCGAACGAGGAGCGGCCTACAATGAGCAGTTCTTC. Variable domain in full (rest from reference TRBV9 and TRBJ2-1): DSGVTQTPKHLITATGQRVTLRCSPRSGDLSVYWYQQSLDQGLQFLIQYYNGEERAKGNILERFSAQQFPDLHSELNLSSLELGDSALYFCASSPERGAAYNEQFFGPGTRLTVL.

The gene calls are TRBV19 and TRBJ2-5, with D possibly matching TRBD2 (6 bases). Trimming pared 5 bases from V and 5 bases from J, leaving 18 bases between. The CDR3 totals 15 residues. From germline, CDR1 is LNHDA and CDR2 SQIVND (reference sequence). CDR3 sequence (DNA): TGTGCCAGTAGTTGGGGGACTTCCCACGGGGAGACCCAGTACTTC. Translated, it gives CASSWGTSHGETQYF.

J is TRBJ2-3 and V is TRBV5-1, with D possibly TRBD2 on 6 matching bases. The V gene's germline CDR1 is SGHRS and CDR2 YFSETQ. This CDR3 contains 14 residues. Between the trimmed V and J ends, which lost 2 bases and 4 bases, there was a span of 11 bases. The CDR3 is CASSLAGTADTQYF. The DNA for the CDR3 is TGCGCCAGCAGCTTAGCGGGTACGGCAGATACGCAGTATTTT.

The chain employs TRBV7-8 and TRBJ2-2; weak D call: TRBD2 (6 bases). Per germline, CDR1 SGHVS and CDR2 FQNEAQ. The CDR3 runs 17 residues. V lost 1 base and J 5 bases, leaving 17 bases between the germline ends. The CDR3 DNA reads as TGTGCCAGCAGCTTAGGTGGTACTAGGGAGGTTACCGGGGAGCTGTTTTTT. This codes for CASSLGGTREVTGELFF.

The chain employs TRBV30 and TRBJ1-6, with 7 bases aligning to TRBD1. Germline V gives CDR1 GTSNPN, CDR2 SVGIG (reference sequence). V lost 3 bases to trimming and J lost 7 bases; unmatched junction nucleotides: 12. The CDR3 totals 16 residues. This chain's CDR3 is CAWSLTGVLRNSPLHF. The CDR3 nucleotides are TGTGCCTGGAGCCTTACAGGGGTGTTGCGAAATTCACCCCTCCACTTT.

This clone occurred a few times. The gene calls are TRBV10-2 and TRBJ1-1; D gene unclear. Looked up from germline, CDR1 is WSHSY and CDR2 is SAAADI. Deletions cut 5 bases from V and 3 bases from J, with 13 bases between. This CDR3 has 14 amino acids. The CDR3 protein is CASSPSGGYTEAFF. The CDR3 nucleotides are TGCGCCAGCAGTCCGTCGGGAGGGTACACTGAAGCTTTCTTT.